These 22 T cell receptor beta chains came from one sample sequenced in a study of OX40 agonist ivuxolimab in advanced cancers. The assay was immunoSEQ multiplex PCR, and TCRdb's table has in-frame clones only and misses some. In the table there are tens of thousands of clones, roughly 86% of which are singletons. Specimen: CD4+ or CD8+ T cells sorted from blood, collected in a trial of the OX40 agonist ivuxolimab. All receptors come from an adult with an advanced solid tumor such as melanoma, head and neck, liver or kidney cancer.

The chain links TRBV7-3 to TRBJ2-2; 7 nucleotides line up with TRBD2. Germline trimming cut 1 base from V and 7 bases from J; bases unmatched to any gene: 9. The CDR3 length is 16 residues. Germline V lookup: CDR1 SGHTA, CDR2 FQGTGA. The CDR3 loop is CASSLREGGGIGELFF. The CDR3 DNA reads TGTGCCAGCAGCTTAAGAGAAGGCGGGGGAATCGGGGAGCTGTTTTTT. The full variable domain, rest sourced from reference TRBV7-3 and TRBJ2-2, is GAGVSQTPSNKVTEKGKYVELRCDPISGHTALYWYRQSLGQGPEFLIYFQGTGAADDSGLPNDRFFAVRPEGSVSTLKIQRTERGDSAVYLCASSLREGGGIGELFFGEGSRLTVL.

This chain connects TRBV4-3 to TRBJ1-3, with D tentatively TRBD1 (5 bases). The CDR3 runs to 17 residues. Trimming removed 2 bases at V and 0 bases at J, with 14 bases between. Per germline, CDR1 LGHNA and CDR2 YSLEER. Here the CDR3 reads CASSQQGHPSSGNTIYF. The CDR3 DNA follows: TGCGCCAGCAGCCAACAGGGCCACCCGAGCTCTGGAAACACCATATATTTT.

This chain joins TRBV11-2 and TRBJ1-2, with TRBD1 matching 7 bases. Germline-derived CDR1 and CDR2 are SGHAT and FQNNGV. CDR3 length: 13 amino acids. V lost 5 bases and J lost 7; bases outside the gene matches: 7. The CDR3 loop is CASSTGTAPGYTF. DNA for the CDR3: TGTGCCAGCAGCACGGGGACAGCCCCTGGCTACACCTTC.

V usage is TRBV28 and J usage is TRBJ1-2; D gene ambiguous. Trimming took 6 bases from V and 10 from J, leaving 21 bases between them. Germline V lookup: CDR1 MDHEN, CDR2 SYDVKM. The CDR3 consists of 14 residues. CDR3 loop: CASSTIGQPDLYTF. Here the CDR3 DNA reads TGTGCCAGCAGCACTATCGGGCAGCCAGATCTCTACACCTTC.

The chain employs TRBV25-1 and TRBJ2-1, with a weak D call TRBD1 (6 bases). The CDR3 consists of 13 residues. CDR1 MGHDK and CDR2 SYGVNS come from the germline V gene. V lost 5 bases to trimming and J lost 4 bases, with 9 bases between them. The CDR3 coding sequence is TGTGCCAGCAGTCTAACAGGGTACAATGAGCAGTTCTTC. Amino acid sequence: CASSLTGYNEQFF.

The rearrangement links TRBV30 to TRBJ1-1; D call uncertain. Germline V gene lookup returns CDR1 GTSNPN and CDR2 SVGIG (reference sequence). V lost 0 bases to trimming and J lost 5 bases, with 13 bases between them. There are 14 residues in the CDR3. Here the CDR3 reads CAWSVSHVSTEAFF. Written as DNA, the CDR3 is TGTGCCTGGAGTGTATCGCACGTCTCGACTGAAGCTTTCTTT.

CDR3 region: CASSQVVAGDEYF. The CDR3, as DNA: TGCGCCAGCAGCCAAGTGGTAGCGGGGGATGAGTACTTC. V and J are TRBV4-1 and TRBJ2-7; 9 bases are a match to TRBD2. The V gene end was trimmed by 1 base and the J gene end by 11 bases; junction bases not matched to a gene: 6. Germline CDR1 MGHRA, CDR2 YSYEKL. The length of the CDR3 is 13 residues.

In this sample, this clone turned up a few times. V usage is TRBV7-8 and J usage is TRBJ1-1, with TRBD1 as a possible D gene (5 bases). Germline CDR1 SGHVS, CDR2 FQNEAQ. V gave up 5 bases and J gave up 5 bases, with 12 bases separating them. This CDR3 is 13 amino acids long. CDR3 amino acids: CASSPDGGTEAFF. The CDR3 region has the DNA TGTGCCAGCAGCCCTGATGGGGGAACTGAAGCTTTCTTT.

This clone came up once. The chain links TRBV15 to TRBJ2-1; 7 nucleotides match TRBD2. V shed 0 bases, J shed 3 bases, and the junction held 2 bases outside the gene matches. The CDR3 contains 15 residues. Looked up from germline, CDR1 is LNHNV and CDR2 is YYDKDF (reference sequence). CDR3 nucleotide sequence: TGTGCCACCAGCAGAGACAGGGAGGGCTACAATGAGCAGTTCTTC. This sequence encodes CATSRDREGYNEQFF.

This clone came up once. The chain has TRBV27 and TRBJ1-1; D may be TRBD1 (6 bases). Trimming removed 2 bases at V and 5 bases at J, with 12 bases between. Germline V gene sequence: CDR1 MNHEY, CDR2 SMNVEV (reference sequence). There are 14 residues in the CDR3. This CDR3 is CASSLVGGQTEAFF. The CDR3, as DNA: TGTGCCAGCAGTTTAGTGGGGGGGCAAACTGAAGCTTTCTTT.

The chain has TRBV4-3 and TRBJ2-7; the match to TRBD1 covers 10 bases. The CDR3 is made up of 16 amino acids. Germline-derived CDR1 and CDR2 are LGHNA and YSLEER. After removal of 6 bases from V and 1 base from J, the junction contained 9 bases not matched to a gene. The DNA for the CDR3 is TGCGCCAGCAGTCACTCGGGGACAGGGGAATCCTACGAGCAGTACTTC. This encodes CASSHSGTGESYEQYF.

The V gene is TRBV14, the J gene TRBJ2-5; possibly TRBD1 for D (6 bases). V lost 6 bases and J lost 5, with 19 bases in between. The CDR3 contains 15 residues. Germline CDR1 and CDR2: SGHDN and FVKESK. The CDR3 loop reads CASSPPTQGSETQYF. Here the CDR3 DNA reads TGTGCCAGCAGTCCCCCTACCCAGGGGTCGGAGACCCAGTACTTC.

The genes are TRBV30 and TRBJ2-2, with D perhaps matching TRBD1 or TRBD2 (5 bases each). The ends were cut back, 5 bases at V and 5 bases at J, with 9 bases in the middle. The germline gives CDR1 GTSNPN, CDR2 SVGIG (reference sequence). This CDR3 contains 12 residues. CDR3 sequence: CAWGTPTGELFF. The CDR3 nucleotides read TGTGCCTGGGGGACGCCGACCGGGGAGCTGTTTTTT.

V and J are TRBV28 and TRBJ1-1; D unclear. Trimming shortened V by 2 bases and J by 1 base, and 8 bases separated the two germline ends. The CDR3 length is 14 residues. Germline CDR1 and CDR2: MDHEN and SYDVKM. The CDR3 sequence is CASSLIGPNTEAFF. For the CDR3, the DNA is TGTGCCAGCAGTTTAATCGGCCCGAACACTGAAGCTTTCTTT.

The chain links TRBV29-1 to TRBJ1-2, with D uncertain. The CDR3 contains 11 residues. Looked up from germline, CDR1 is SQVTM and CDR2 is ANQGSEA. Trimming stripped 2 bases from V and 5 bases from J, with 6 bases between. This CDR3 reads CSVESGYGYTF. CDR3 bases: TGCAGCGTTGAATCGGGTTATGGCTACACCTTC.

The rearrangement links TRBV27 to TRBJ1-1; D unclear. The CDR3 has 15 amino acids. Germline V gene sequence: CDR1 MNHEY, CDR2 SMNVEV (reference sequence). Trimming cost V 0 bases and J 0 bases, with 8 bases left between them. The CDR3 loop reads CASSLSNRLNTEAFF. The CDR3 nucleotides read TGTGCCAGCAGTTTATCCAACCGATTGAACACTGAAGCTTTCTTT.

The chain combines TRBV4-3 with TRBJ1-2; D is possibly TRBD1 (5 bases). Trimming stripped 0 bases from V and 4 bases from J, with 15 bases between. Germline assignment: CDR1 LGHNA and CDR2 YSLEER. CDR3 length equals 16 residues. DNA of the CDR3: TGCGCCAGCAGCCAAGATTGGAACTATGGGACCTATGGCTACACCTTC. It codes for CASSQDWNYGTYGYTF.

The CDR3 nucleotides read TGTGCCAGCAGCGGGTGGACGGGGGATACCCAGTACTTC. Translation: CASSGWTGDTQYF. The rearrangement links TRBV5-5 to TRBJ2-5, with D possibly TRBD2 on 6 matching bases. Trimming removed 4 bases at V and 8 bases at J, with 15 bases between. The CDR3 covers 13 residues. Germline-derived CDR1 and CDR2 are SGHKS and YYEKEE (reference sequence).

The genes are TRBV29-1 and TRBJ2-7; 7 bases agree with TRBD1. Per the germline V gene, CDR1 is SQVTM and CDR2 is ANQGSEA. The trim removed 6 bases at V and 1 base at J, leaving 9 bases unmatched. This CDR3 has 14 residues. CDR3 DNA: TGCAGCGTGGGTCCCGGGACAGTTTCCTACGAGCAGTACTTC. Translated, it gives CSVGPGTVSYEQYF.

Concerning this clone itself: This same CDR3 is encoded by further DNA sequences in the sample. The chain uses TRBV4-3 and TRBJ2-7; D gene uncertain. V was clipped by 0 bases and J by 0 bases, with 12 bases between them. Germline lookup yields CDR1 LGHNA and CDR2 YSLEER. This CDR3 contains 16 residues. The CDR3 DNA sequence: TGCGCCAGCAGCCAAGATTTTCCAGGACCCTCCTACGAGCAGTACTTC. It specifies CASSQDFPGPSYEQYF.

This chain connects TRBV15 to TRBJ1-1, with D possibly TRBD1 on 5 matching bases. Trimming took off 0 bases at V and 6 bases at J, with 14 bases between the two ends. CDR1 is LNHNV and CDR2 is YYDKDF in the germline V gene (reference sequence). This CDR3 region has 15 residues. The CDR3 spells CATSRDRRTPSEAFF. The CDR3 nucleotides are TGTGCCACCAGCAGAGATCGGAGGACACCCTCTGAAGCTTTCTTT.

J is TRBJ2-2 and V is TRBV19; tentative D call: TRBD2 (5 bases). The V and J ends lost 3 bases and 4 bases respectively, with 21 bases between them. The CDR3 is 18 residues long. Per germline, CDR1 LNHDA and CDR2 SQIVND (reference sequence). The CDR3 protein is CASSILLGRQRGTGELFF. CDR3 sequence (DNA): TGTGCCAGTAGTATTTTACTAGGGCGGCAGCGAGGCACCGGGGAGCTGTTTTTT.